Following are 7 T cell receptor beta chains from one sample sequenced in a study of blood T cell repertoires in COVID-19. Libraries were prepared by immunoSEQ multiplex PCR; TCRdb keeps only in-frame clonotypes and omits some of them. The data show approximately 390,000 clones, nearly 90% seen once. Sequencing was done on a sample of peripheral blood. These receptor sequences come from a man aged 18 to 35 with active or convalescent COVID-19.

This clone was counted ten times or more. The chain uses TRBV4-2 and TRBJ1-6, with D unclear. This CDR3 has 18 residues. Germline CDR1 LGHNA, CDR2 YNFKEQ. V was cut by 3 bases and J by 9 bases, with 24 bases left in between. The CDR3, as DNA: TGTGCCAGCAGCCACGGCGGGATAGGCCAGGCTTGGAGTTCACCCCTCCACTTT. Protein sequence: CASSHGGIGQAWSSPLHF.

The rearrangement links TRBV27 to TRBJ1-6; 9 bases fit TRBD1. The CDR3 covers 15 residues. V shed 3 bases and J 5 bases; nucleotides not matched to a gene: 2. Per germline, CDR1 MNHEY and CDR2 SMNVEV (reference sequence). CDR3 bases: TGTGCCAGCAGTTTTGGGACAGGGAATAATTCACCCCTCCACTTT. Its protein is CASSFGTGNNSPLHF.

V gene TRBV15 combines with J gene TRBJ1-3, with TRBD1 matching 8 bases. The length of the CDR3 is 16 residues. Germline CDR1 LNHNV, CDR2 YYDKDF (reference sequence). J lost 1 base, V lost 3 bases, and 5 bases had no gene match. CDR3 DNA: TGTGCCACCAGCAGGGACAGGGAAACTTCTGGAAACACCATATATTTT. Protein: CATSRDRETSGNTIYF. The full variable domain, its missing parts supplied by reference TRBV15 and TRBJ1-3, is DAMVIQNPRYQVTQFGKPVTLSCSQTLNHNVMYWYQQKSSQAPKLLFHYYDKDFNNEADTPDNFQSRRPNTSFCFLDIRSPGLGDTAMYLCATSRDRETSGNTIYFGEGSWLTVV.

CDR3 loop: CAGVPIDRAGNEQYF. Written as DNA, the CDR3 is TGTGCCGGAGTCCCTATAGACAGGGCTGGGAACGAGCAGTACTTC. The chain combines TRBV7-9 with TRBJ2-7, with 7 bases identical to TRBD1. The CDR3 loop spans 15 amino acids. Trimming took 11 bases from V and 5 from J; bases not matched to a gene: 18. CDR1 and CDR2 (germline): SEHNR, FQNEAQ (reference sequence).

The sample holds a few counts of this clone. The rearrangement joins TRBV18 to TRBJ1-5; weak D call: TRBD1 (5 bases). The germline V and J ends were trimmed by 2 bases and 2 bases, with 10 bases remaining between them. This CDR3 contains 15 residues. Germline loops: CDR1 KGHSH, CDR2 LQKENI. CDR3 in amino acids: CASSPDGGGNQPQHF. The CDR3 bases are TGTGCCAGCTCACCAGACGGGGGTGGCAATCAGCCCCAGCATTTT. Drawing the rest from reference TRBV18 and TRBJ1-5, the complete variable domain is NAGVMQNPRHLVRRRGQEARLRCSPMKGHSHVYWYRQLPEEGLKFMVYLQKENIIDESGMPKERFSAEFPKEGPSILRIQQVVRGDSAAYFCASSPDGGGNQPQHFGDGTRLSIL.

CDR3: CASSPGTGGETQYF. DNA of the CDR3: TGTGCCAGCAGCCCCGGGACAGGGGGAGAGACCCAGTACTTC. V and J are TRBV11-2 and TRBJ2-5; 11 bases line up with TRBD1. V shed 5 bases and J 4 bases; nucleotides not matched to a gene: 3. Per the germline V gene, CDR1 is SGHAT and CDR2 is FQNNGV. This CDR3 comprises 14 residues.

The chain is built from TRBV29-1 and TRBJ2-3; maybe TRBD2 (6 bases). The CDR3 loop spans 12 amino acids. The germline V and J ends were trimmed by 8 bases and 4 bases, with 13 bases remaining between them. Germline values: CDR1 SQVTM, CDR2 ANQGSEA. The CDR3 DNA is TGCAGCACCGGACCTAGCGCAGATACGCAGTATTTT. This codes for CSTGPSADTQYF.